Listed below are T cell receptor beta chains from one sample, sequenced in a study of OX40 agonist ivuxolimab in advanced cancers. TCRdb's copy holds only in-frame clones and misses some; the assay was immunoSEQ multiplex PCR. The table records approximately 86,000 clones, 70% to 90% of them present only once. The sample in question was CD4+ or CD8+ T cells sorted from blood, obtained in a trial of the OX40 agonist ivuxolimab. The receptors were sampled from an adult with an advanced solid tumor such as melanoma, head and neck, liver or kidney cancer. Both conserved end residues are trimmed from each CDR3.

j_call | v_call | cdr3_aa
TRBJ2-2 | TRBV5-6 | ASSLWAGGRAGELF
TRBJ2-2 | TRBV5-1 | ASSFSGGVAGELF
TRBJ1-1 | TRBV18 | ASSPVTHTEAF
TRBJ2-1 | TRBV10-1 | ASSERSYRDTYNEQF
TRBJ2-1 | TRBV30 | AWRDYNEQF
TRBJ2-1 | TRBV5-1 | ASNEQGSYNEQF
TRBJ2-7 | TRBV18 | ASSETSGSYEQY
TRBJ2-1 | TRBV6-1 | ASSDLMDEQF
TRBJ2-1 | TRBV7-8 | ASSPPRWREGLDEQF
TRBJ1-5 | TRBV6-5 | ASSLTGGSNQPQH
TRBJ1-1 | TRBV4-3 | ASSQVARRTEAF
TRBJ1-4 | TRBV11-2 | ASKQGVEKLF
TRBJ1-1 | TRBV9 | ASSPGTGFNTEAF
TRBJ2-3 | TRBV27 | ASSFQSGGTDTQY
TRBJ2-5 | TRBV5-1 | ASSLGLPGTQY
TRBJ2-3 | TRBV19 | ASSIGQGLADTQY
TRBJ1-5 | TRBV30 | AWSVRDSRNQPQH
TRBJ2-5 | TRBV2 | ASSEASETQY
TRBJ1-1 | TRBV9 | ASSVVEYTEAF
TRBJ2-1 | TRBV29-1 | SVTPGVEQF
TRBJ1-2 | TRBV5-1 | ASSLPGQDGYT
TRBJ1-3 | TRBV9 | ASSVDPSGNTIY
TRBJ2-7 | TRBV4-1 | ASSRDRYYEQY
TRBJ1-2 | TRBV7-2 | ASSFGGDYGYT
TRBJ2-7 | TRBV6-1 | ASSKALTGGSYEQY
TRBJ1-6 | TRBV9 | ASTFGGAQWSPLH
TRBJ2-7 | TRBV6-5 | ASSYMAEQY
TRBJ2-3 | TRBV29-1 | SVGGGGTGSDTQY
TRBJ2-3 | TRBV5-1 | ASSLGSSGGDTQY
TRBJ2-7 | TRBV5-8 | ASSPGTGAYEQY
TRBJ2-1 | TRBV7-2 | ASSVRYAGGEQF
. | TRBV5-6 | ASSRTPAEQY
TRBJ1-1 | TRBV21-1 | ASSRGRATEAF
TRBJ2-7 | TRBV7-2 | ASIQRAGGSSYEQY
TRBJ2-5 | TRBV9 | ASSVAPGTETQY
TRBJ1-5 | TRBV6-6 | ASSSWGADSNQPQH
TRBJ2-7 | TRBV29-1 | SVRTSGKQYEQY
TRBJ2-7 | TRBV30 | AWSVSGTIGQY
TRBJ1-4 | TRBV12-5 | ASGFRLMGDEKLF
TRBJ2-7 | TRBV11-3 | ASSLGGAGEQY
TRBJ1-3 | TRBV7-2 | ASSGTSGNTIY
TRBJ1-3 | TRBV6-1 | ASSETGSGNTIY
TRBJ2-1 | TRBV30 | AWSVAGGYNEQF
TRBJ2-2 | TRBV5-1 | ASSLGQGKAGELF
TRBJ2-3 | TRBV10-3 | AIKGDPDTQY
TRBJ2-1 | TRBV10-3 | AISDGPDNEQF
TRBJ2-5 | TRBV19 | ASSIWGGDKTQY
TRBJ2-5 | TRBV5-1 | ASSLAGTLGETQY
TRBJ2-1 | TRBV19 | ASSIDRAYNEQF
TRBJ1-1 | TRBV6-6 | ASEEDLAEAF